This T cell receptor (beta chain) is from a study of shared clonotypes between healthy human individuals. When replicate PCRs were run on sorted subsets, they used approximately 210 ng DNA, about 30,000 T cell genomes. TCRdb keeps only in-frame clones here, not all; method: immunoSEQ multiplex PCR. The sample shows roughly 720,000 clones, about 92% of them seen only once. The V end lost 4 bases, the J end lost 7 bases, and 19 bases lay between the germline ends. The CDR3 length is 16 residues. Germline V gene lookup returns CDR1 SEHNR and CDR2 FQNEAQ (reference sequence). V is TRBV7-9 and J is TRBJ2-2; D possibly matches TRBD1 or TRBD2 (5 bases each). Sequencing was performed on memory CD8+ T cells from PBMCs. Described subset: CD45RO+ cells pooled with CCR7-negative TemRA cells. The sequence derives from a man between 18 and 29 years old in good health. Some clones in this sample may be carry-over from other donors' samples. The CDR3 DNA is TGTGCCAGCAGCTCCCGGGGCGAGGGCCGAAGCGGGGAGCTGTTTTTT. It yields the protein CASSSRGEGRSGELFF.